This is a list of T cell receptor beta chains from one sample in a study of T-cell reconstitution after alpha-beta-depleted transplantation in children. Each CDR3 protein gets one entry after TCRdb re-called the PCR reads with MiXCR. The table has about 300,000 distinct CDR3 sequences, around 10% seen once; the top ten hold roughly 7%. This specimen consisted of PBMCs, obtained before TCRalphabeta/CD19-depleted stem cell transplant. The receptors shown here come from a boy in the first two years of life with acute myeloid leukemia, due to receive a stem cell transplant. Both conserved end residues are part of each CDR3. D genes are given only for firm matches. Not every row has a clone size; where given, it reads once, few, many or a size class.

size	D	V	J	DNA	CDR3
-	-	TRBV5-1	TRBJ2-7	TGCGCCAGCAGCTTGTTTACAGTCCCCTACGAGCAGTACTTC	CASSLFTVPYEQYF
many	TRBD2	TRBV7-2	TRBJ2-1	TGTGCCAGCAGCAGTGCTAGCGGGAGGGCCAATGAGCAGTTCTTC	CASSSASGRANEQFF
many	-	TRBV5-1	TRBJ2-5	TGCGCCAGCAGTTTTTCAAGGGAGACCCAGTACTTC	CASSFSRETQYF
many	TRBD2	TRBV20-1	TRBJ2-3	TGCAGTGCTAGAGTGTTAGCGGGGGTATCAGATACGCAGTATTTT	CSARVLAGVSDTQYF
once	-	TRBV10-3	TRBJ1-5	TGTGCCATCAGCTCCGACAGAGGTGACCAGCCCCAGCATTTT	CAISSDRGDQPQHF
many	-	TRBV28	TRBJ2-3	TGTGCCAGCAGTTTAGGGACCCCTAGCACAGATACGCAGTATTTT	CASSLGTPSTDTQYF
-	TRBD2	TRBV28	TRBJ2-3	TGTGCCAGCAGTCCGGGGGGGGCTAGCACAGATACGCAGTATTTT	CASSPGGASTDTQYF
-	-	TRBV11-2	TRBJ1-2	TGTGCCAGCAGCTTGGGGGAACACGAAAACTATGGCTACACCTTC	CASSLGEHENYGYTF
many	-	TRBV11-1	TRBJ2-1	TGTGCCAGCAGCTTAAACGTGGTAACAGCGGCCCCTTACAATGAGCAGTTCTTC	CASSLNVVTAAPYNEQFF
many	TRBD1	TRBV27	TRBJ1-2	TGTGCCAGCAGCTCACGGACAGGCTATGGCTACACCTTC	CASSSRTGYGYTF